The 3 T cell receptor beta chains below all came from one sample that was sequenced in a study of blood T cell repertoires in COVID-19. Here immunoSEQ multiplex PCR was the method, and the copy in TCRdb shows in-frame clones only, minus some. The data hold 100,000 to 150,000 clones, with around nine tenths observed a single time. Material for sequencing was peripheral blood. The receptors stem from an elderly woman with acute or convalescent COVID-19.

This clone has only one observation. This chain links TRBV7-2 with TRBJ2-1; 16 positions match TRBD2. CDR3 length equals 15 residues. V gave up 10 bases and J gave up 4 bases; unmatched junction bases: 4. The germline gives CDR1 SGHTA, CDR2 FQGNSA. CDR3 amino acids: CAIGTSGGAYNEQFF. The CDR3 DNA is TGTGCCATTGGGACTAGCGGGGGGGCTTACAATGAGCAGTTCTTC. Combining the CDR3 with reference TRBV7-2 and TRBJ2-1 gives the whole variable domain GAGVSQSPSNKVTEKGKDVELRCDPISGHTALYWYRQSLGQGLEFLIYFQGNSAPDKSGLPSDRFSAERTGGSVSTLTIQRTQQEDSAVYLCAIGTSGGAYNEQFFGPGTRLTVL.

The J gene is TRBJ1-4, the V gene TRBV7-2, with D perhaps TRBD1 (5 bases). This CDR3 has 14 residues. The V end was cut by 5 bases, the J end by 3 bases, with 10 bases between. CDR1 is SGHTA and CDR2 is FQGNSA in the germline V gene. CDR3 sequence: CASSRTGANEKLFF. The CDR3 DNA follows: TGTGCCAGCAGCCGGACGGGGGCTAATGAAAAACTGTTTTTT.

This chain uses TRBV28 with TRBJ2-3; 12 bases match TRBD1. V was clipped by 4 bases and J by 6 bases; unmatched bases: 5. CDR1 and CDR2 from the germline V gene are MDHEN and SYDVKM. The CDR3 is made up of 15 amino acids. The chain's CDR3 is CASSSRDRGLDTQYF. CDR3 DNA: TGTGCCAGCAGTTCCCGGGACAGGGGGCTGGATACGCAGTATTTT. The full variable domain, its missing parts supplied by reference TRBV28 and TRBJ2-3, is DVKVTQSSRYLVKRTGEKVFLECVQDMDHENMFWYRQDPGLGLRLIYFSYDVKMKEKGDIPEGYSVSREKKERFSLILESASTNQTSMYLCASSSRDRGLDTQYFGPGTRLTVL.